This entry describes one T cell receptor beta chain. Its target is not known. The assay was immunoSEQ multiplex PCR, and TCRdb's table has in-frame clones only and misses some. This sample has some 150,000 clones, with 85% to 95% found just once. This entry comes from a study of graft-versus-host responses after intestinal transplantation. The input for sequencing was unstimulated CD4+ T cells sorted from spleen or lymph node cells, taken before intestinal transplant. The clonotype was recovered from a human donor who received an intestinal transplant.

CDR3 protein: CSVALDTQYF. The DNA of the CDR3 is TGCAGCGTTGCATTAGATACGCAGTATTTT. This sequence joins TRBV29-1 and TRBJ2-3, with D uncertain. Trimming removed 4 bases at V and 5 bases at J, with 4 bases between. The CDR3 has 10 residues. Germline-derived CDR1 and CDR2 are SQVTM and ANQGSEA.